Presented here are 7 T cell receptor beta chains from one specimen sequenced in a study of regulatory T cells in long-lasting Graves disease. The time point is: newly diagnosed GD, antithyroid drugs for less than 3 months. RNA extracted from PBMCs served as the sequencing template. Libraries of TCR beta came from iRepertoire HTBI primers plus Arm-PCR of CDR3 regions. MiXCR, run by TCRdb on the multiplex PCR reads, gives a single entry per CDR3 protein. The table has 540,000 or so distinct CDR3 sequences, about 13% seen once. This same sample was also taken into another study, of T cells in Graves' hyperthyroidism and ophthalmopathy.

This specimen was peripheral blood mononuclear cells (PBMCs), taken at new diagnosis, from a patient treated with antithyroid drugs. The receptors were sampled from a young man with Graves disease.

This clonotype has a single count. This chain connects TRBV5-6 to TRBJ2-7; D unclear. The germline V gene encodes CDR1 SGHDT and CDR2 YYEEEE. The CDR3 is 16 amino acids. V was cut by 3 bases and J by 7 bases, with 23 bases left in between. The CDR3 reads CASSSTATKTYNEQYF. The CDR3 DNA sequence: TGTGCCAGCAGCTCTACTGCCACTAAAACCTACAATGAGCAGTACTTC.

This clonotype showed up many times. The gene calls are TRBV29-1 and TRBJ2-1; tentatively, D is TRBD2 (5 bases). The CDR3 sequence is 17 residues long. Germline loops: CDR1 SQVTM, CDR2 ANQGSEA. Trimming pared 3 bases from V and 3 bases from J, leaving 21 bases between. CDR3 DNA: TGCAGCGTTGATCCGGGTCCGCTAGCACCGAACTACAATGAGCAGTTCTTC. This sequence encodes CSVDPGPLAPNYNEQFF.

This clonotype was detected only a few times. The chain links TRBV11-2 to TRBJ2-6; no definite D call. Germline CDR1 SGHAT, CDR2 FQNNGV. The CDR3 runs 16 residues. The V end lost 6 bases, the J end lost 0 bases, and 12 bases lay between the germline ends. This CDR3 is CASRGLALSGANVLTF. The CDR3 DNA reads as TGTGCCAGCAGGGGGTTGGCCCTCTCTGGGGCCAACGTCCTGACTTTC.

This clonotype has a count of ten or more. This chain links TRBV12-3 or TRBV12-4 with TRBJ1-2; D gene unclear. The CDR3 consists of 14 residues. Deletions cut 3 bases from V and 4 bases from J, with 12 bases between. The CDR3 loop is CASSFGRAPYGYTF. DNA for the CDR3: TGTGCCAGCAGTTTCGGCCGGGCACCCTATGGCTACACCTTC.

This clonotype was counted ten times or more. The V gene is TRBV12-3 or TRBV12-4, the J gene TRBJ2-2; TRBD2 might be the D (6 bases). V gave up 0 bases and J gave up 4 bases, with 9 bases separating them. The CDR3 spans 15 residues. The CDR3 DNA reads TGTGCCAGCAGTTTAGCGGGAGCGGGCACCGGGGAGCTGTTTTTT. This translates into CASSLAGAGTGELFF.

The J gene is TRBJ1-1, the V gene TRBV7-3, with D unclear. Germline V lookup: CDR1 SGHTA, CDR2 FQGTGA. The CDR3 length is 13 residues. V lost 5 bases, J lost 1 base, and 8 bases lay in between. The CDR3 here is CASSTVTNTEAFF. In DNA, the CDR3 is TGTGCCAGCAGCACAGTAACGAACACTGAAGCTTTCTTT.

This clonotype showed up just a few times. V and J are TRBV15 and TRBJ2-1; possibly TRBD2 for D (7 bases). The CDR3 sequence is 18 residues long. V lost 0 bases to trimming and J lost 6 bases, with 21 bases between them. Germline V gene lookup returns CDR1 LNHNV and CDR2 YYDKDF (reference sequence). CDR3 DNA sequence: TGTGCCACCAGCAGAGAATCTGGGGGGGGCCCCACCGGCAATGAGCAGTTCTTC. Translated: CATSRESGGGPTGNEQFF.